Shown below are 15 T cell receptor beta chains from a single sample sequenced in a study of vaccination and CD4 T cells after COVID-19 (dated by TCRdb to between 2022 and 2023). Reading the label with the study, this specimen's treatment or condition is: roughly 11-day PBMC culture with coronavirus spike peptide pools or control peptides (ViraFEST assay). No antigen is known for these receptors. The library relied on PCR. Sequencing took place on an Illumina iSeq 100. DNA from cultured CD4+ T cells was subjected to TCR sequencing with the Oncomine TCR Beta short-read assay at the Johns Hopkins FTIC core. Using fastp trimming at Q25 and MiXCR clonotype assembly, TCRdb reanalyzed the public sequencing data and kept in-frame beta chains. Every entry covers one CDR3 protein and lists the most common genes and DNA from its rows. This sample comprises under 25,000 distinct CDR3 sequences, around 40% of them detected only once. Of the sample, over 8% is held by the ten largest clones.

The sample consisted of CD4+ T cells from blood, cultured in vitro, taken after SARS-CoV-2 vaccination. All receptors come from a human donor who had recovered from COVID-19.

There are a few counts of this clonotype. The chain uses TRBV11-2 and TRBJ2-5; D is undetermined. This CDR3 is built from 11 residues. CDR1 SGHAT and CDR2 FQNNGV come from the germline V gene. With 5 bases removed from V and 4 bases from J, the gap between germline ends came to 5 bases. CDR3 in DNA: TGTGCCAGCAGCACAAGAGAGACCCAGTACTTC. Its translation: CASSTRETQYF.

The rearrangement joins TRBV6-1 to TRBJ1-1; D might be TRBD1 (6 bases). The V end was cut by 6 bases, the J end by 5 bases, with 16 bases between. The germline V gene has CDR1 MNHNS and CDR2 SASEGT. The CDR3 runs to 14 residues. CDR3 in amino acids: CASSSGGGGTEAFF. In DNA form, the CDR3 reads TGTGCCAGCAGCTCCGGGGGGGGCGGGACTGAAGCTTTCTTT.

The table lists this clonotype with a few counts. The genes are TRBV6-2 or TRBV6-3 and TRBJ2-2, with 15 bases identical to TRBD2. The CDR3 runs to 16 residues. J lost 7 bases, V lost 2 bases, and 2 bases had no gene match. The germline gives CDR1 MNHEY, CDR2 SVGEGT. The CDR3 DNA is TGTGCCAGCAGTTACGGGACTAGCGGGAGGATCGGGGAGCTGTTTTTT. It specifies CASSYGTSGRIGELFF.

V usage is TRBV20-1 and J usage is TRBJ1-1, with TRBD1 matching over 9 bases. Unmatched junction bases numbered 9, after V lost 6 bases and J lost 1 base. This CDR3 has 15 amino acids. Germline V gives CDR1 DFQATT, CDR2 SNEGSKA (reference sequence). For the CDR3, the DNA is TGCAGTGCCAGAAAACCGACAGGGGGGAACACTGAAGCTTTCTTT. It encodes CSARKPTGGNTEAFF.

This clonotype was detected a few times. V is TRBV6-1 and J is TRBJ1-6; the D is unclear. Germline V gene sequence: CDR1 MNHNS, CDR2 SASEGT. This CDR3 contains 15 residues. V was pared by 3 bases and J by 7 bases, with 13 bases between. The CDR3 coding sequence is TGTGCCAGCAGTGATTCGGCCCAATCGAATTCACCCCTCCACTTT. Translating it yields CASSDSAQSNSPLHF.

The chain is built from TRBV4-2 and TRBJ1-1, with 7 bases identical to TRBD1. Germline V lookup: CDR1 LGHNA, CDR2 YNFKEQ. The CDR3 covers 17 residues. With V trimmed by 4 bases and J by 3 bases, 14 bases remained unmatched. The CDR3 here is CASSLLSGGLGDTEAFF. The CDR3 DNA sequence: TGTGCCAGCAGCCTCCTTTCAGGGGGACTTGGGGACACTGAAGCTTTCTTT.

The V call is TRBV20-1, the J call TRBJ2-3, with a possible D match to TRBD2 (5 bases). V lost 2 bases and J 0 bases, leaving 12 bases between the germline ends. Germline CDR1 and CDR2: DFQATT and SNEGSKA (reference sequence). CDR3 length: 15 amino acids. Here the CDR3 reads CSARLDSTSTDTQYF. The CDR3, as DNA: TGCAGTGCTAGATTGGACTCCACTAGCACAGATACGCAGTATTTT.

This chain uses TRBV20-1 with TRBJ2-3; D not resolved. The germline gives CDR1 DFQATT, CDR2 SNEGSKA (reference sequence). Trimming stripped 3 bases from V and 4 bases from J, with 17 bases between. The CDR3 is made up of 15 amino acids. In DNA form, the CDR3 reads TGCAGTGCTAGTTCAGAGTTTAGAGTATCAGATACGCAGTATTTT. This codes for CSASSEFRVSDTQYF.

This clonotype has more than one count but fewer than ten. The rearrangement uses TRBV6-2 or TRBV6-3 and TRBJ1-5, with 9 bases fitting TRBD1. With 8 bases clipped from V and 6 bases from J, the junction kept 8 bases outside the gene matches. Germline values: CDR1 MNHEY, CDR2 SVGEGT. The CDR3 spans 14 residues. The CDR3 is CASRVTGGSQPQHF. CDR3 in DNA: TGTGCCAGCCGAGTGACAGGGGGGAGTCAGCCCCAGCATTTT.

This clonotype has only a few counts. V usage is TRBV20-1 and J usage is TRBJ1-6; no definite D call. V was shortened by 6 bases and J by 7 bases, with 13 bases between the two germline ends. The V gene's germline CDR1 is DFQATT and CDR2 SNEGSKA (reference sequence). This CDR3 contains 13 residues. CDR3 sequence (DNA): TGCAGTGCCCGGGGTAGGGCCAATTCACCCCTCCACTTT. This translates into CSARGRANSPLHF.

The gene calls are TRBV6-2 or TRBV6-3 and TRBJ1-5; the D gene is possibly TRBD1 (6 bases). The CDR3 covers 14 residues. The germline CDR1 and CDR2 sequences are MNHEY and SVGEGT. The V and J ends lost 5 bases and 5 bases respectively, with 13 bases between them. CDR3 nucleotides: TGTGCCAGCAGTCGGGACACAAGAGATCAGCCCCAGCATTTT. It specifies CASSRDTRDQPQHF.

This clonotype has more than one count but fewer than ten. The chain employs TRBV19 and TRBJ1-2; no definite D call. Trimming left V 6 bases short and J 7 bases short, with 18 bases between. The CDR3 contains 14 residues. Germline CDR1 reads LNHDA; CDR2 reads SQIVND (reference sequence). The CDR3 spells CASRAASQSGGYTF. The CDR3 DNA is TGTGCCAGTAGGGCCGCGAGCCAGTCAGGTGGCTACACCTTC.

The V gene is TRBV4-3, the J gene TRBJ2-7; the D gene is possibly TRBD1 (6 bases). The V end lost 0 bases, the J end lost 4 bases, and 13 bases lay between the germline ends. Germline V gives CDR1 LGHNA, CDR2 YSLEER. The CDR3 contains 15 residues. The CDR3 DNA reads as TGCGCCAGCAGCCAAGAAAGGGTTCAGGGGTACGAGCAGTACTTC. Protein: CASSQERVQGYEQYF.

The V and J genes are TRBV4-1 and TRBJ2-3; 7 bases match TRBD2. V was clipped by 1 base and J by 6 bases; unmatched bases: 4. This CDR3 spans 14 amino acids. Germline CDR1 and CDR2: MGHRA and YSYEKL. The CDR3 loop is CASSQGGSGDTQYF. As DNA, the CDR3 is TGCGCCAGCAGCCAAGGAGGTAGCGGGGATACGCAGTATTTT.

This clonotype was counted a few times. This rearrangement joins TRBV7-2 to TRBJ2-7, with 8 bases matching TRBD1. Germline CDR1 is SGHTA and CDR2 is FQGNSA. After removal of 5 bases from V and 2 bases from J, the junction contained 5 bases not matched to a gene. This CDR3 contains 14 residues. CDR3 loop: CASSRKGQAYEQYF. The DNA of the CDR3 is TGTGCCAGCAGCCGGAAGGGACAGGCCTACGAGCAGTACTTC.